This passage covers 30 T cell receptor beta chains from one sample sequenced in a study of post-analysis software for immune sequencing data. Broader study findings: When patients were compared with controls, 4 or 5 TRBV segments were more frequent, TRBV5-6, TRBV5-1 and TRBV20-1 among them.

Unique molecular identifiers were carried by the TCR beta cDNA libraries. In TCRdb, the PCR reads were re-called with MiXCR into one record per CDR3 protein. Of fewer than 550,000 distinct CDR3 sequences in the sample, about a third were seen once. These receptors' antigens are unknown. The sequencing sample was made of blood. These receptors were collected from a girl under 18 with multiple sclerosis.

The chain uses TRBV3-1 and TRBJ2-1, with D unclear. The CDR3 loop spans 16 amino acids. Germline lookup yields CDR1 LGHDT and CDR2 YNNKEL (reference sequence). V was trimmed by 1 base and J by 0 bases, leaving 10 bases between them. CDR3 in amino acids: CASSQVSAASYNEQFF. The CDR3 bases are TGTGCCAGCAGCCAAGTTTCGGCAGCCTCCTACAATGAGCAGTTCTTC.

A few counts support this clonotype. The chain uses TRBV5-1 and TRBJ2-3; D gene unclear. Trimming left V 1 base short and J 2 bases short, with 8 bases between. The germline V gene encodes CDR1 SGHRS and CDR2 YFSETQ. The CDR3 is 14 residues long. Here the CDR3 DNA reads TGCGCCAGCAGCTTGAGACTGATCACAGATACGCAGTATTTT. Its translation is CASSLRLITDTQYF.

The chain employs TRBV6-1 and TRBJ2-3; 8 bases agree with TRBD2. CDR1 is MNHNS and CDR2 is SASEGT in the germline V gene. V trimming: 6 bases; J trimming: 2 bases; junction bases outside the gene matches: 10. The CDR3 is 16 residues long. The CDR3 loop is CASREAGGRITDTQYF. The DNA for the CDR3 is TGTGCCAGCAGAGAGGCGGGGGGCCGAATCACAGATACGCAGTATTTT.

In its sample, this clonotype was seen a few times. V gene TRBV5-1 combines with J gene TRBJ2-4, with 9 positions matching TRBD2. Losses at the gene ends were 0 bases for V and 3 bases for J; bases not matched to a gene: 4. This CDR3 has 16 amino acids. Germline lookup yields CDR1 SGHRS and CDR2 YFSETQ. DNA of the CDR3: TGCGCCAGCAGCTTGGGTAGCGGGGGCGTCAAAAACATTCAGTACTTC. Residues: CASSLGSGGVKNIQYF.

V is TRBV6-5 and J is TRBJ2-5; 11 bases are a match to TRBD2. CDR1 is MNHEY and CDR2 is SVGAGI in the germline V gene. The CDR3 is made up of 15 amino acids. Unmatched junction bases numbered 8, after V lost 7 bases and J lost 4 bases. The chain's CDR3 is CASKPLSGGVETQYF. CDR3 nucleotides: TGTGCCAGCAAGCCCCTTAGCGGGGGGGTAGAGACCCAGTACTTC.

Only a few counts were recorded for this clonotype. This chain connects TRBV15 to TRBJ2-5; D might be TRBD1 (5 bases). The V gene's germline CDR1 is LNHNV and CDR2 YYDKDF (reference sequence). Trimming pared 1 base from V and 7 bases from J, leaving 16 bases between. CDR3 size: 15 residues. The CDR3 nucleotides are TGTGCCACCAGCAGAGTACAGGAGAGCTCTGGGACCCAGTACTTC. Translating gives CATSRVQESSGTQYF.

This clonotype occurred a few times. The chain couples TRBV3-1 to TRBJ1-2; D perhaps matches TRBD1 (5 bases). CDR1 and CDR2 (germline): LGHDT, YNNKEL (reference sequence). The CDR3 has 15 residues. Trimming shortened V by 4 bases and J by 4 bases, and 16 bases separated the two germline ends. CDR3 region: CASSLGDAGIYGYTF. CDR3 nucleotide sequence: TGTGCCAGCAGCCTCGGGGACGCCGGGATCTATGGCTACACCTTC.

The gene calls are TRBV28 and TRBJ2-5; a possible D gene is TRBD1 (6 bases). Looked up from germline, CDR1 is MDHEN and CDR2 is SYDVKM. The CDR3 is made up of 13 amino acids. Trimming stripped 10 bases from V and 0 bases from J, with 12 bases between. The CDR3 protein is CATDRDNQETQYF. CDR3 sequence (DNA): TGTGCCACCGACCGGGACAACCAAGAGACCCAGTACTTC.

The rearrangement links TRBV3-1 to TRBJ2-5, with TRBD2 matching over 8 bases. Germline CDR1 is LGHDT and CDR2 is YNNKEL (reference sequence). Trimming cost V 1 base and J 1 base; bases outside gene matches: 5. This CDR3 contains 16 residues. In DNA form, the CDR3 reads TGTGCCAGCAGCCAAGTCACGGCGGGGGGCCAAGAGACCCAGTACTTC. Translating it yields CASSQVTAGGQETQYF.

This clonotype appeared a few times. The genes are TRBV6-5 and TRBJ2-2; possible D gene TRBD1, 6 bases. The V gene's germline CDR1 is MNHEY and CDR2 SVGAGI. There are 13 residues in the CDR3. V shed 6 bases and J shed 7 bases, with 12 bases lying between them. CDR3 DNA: TGTGCCAGCAGGCAGGGGCGGAACGGGGAGCTGTTTTTT. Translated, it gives CASRQGRNGELFF.

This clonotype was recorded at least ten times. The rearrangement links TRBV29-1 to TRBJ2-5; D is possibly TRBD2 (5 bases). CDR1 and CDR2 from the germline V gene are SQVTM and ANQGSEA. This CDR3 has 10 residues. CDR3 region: CSVGEETQYF. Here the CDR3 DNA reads TGCAGTGTCGGGGAGGAGACCCAGTACTTC.

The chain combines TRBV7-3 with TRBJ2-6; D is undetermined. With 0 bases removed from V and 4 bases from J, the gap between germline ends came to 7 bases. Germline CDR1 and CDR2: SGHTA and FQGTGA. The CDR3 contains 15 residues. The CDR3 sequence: CASSLTLGGANVLTF. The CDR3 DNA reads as TGTGCCAGCAGCTTAACGCTAGGGGGGGCCAACGTCCTGACTTTC.

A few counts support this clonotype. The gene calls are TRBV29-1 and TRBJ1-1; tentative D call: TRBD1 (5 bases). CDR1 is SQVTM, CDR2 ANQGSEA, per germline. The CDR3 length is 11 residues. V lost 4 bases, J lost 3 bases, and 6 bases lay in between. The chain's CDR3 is CSVGGYTEAFF. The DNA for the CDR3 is TGCAGCGTTGGGGGGTACACTGAAGCTTTCTTT. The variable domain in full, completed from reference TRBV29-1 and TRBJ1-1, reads SAVISQKPSRDICQRGTSLTIQCQVDSQVTMMFWYRQQPGQSLTLIATANQGSEATYESGFVIDKFPISRPNLTFSTLTVSNMSPEDSSIYLCSVGGYTEAFFGQGTRLTVV.

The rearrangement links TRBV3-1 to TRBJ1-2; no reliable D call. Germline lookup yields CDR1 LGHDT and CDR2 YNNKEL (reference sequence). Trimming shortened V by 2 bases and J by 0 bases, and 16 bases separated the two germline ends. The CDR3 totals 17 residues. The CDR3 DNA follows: TGTGCCAGCAGCCAAAGATCTATGACCGATACTAACTATGGCTACACCTTC. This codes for CASSQRSMTDTNYGYTF.

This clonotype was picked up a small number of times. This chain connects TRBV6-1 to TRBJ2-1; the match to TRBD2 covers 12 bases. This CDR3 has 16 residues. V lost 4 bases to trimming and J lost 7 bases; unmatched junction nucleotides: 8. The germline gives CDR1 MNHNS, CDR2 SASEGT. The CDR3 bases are TGTGCCAGCAGTGGTCAACTAGCGGGGGGCTTTAATGAGCAGTTCTTC. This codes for CASSGQLAGGFNEQFF.

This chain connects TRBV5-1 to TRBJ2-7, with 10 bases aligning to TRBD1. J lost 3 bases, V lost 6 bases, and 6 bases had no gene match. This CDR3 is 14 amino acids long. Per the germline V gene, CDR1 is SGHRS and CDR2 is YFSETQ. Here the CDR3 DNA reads TGCGCCAGCACCCTCGACAGGGGGCTCTACGAGCAGTACTTC. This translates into CASTLDRGLYEQYF.

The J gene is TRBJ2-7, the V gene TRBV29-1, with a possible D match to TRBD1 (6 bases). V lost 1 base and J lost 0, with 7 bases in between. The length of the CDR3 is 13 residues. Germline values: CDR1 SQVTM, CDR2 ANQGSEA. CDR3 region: CSVEGDNSYEQYF. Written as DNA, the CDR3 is TGCAGCGTTGAAGGGGACAACTCCTACGAGCAGTACTTC.

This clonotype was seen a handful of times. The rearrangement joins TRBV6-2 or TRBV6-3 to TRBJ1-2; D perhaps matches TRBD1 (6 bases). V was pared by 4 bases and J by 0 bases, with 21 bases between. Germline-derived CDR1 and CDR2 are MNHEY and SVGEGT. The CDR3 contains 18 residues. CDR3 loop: CASSSTPDRTAPNYGYTF. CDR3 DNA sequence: TGTGCCAGCAGTTCTACCCCTGACAGGACGGCCCCTAACTATGGCTACACCTTC.

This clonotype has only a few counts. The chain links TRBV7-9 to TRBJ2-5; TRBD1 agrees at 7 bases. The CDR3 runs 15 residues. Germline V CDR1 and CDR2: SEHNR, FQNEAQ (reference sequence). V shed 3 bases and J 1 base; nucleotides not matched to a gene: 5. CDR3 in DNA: TGTGCCAGCAGCTTCCCGGGACAGATCCAAGAGACCCAGTACTTC. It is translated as CASSFPGQIQETQYF.

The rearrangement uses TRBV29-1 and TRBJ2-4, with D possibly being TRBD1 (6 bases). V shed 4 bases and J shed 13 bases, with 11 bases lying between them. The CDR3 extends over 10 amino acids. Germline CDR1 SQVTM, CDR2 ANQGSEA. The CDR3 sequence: CSVVPGEQYF. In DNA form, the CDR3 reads TGCAGCGTTGTGCCAGGGGAGCAGTACTTC.

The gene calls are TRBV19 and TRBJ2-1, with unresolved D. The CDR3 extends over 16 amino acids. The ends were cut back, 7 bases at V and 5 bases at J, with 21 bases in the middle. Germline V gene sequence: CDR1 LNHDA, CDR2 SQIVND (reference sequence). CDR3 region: CASTKFGDFGNNEQFF. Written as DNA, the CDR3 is TGTGCCAGTACCAAATTTGGGGATTTTGGGAACAATGAGCAGTTCTTC.

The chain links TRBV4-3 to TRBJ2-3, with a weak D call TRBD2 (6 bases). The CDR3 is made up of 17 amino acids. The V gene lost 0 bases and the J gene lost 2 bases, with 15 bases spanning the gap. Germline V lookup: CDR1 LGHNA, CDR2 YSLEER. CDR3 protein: CASSQEGGASNTDTQYF. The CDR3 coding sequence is TGCGCCAGCAGCCAAGAAGGCGGGGCTAGTAACACAGATACGCAGTATTTT.

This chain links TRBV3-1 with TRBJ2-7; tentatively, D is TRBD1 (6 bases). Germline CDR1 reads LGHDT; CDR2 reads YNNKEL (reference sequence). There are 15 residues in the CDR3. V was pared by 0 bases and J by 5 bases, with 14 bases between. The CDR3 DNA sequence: TGTGCCAGCAGCCAAGATATCACAGGGCTACACGAGCAGTACTTC. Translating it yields CASSQDITGLHEQYF.

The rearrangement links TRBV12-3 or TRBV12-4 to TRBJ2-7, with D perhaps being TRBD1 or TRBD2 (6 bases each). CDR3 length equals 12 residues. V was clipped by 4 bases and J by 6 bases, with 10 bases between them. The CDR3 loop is CASSWGAGEQYF. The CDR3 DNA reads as TGTGCCAGCAGTTGGGGGGCGGGCGAGCAGTACTTC.

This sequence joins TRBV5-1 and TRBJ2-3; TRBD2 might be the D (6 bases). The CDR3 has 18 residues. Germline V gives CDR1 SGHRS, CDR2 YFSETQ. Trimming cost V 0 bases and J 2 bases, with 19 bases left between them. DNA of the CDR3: TGCGCCAGCAGCTTGGAGGGTACCGGAGGGGCGAACACAGATACGCAGTATTTT. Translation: CASSLEGTGGANTDTQYF.

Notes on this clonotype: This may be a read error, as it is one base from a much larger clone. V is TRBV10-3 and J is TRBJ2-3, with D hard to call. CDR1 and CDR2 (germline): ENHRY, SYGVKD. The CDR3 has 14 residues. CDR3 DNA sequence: TGTACCATCAGTGGTCTTACCCTCACAGATACGCAGTATTTT. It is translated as CTISGLTLTDTQYF.

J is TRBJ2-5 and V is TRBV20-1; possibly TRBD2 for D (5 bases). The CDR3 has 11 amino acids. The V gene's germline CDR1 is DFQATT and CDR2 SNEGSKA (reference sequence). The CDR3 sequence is CRARLIGEQYF. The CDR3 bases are TGCAGGGCTCGTTTAATCGGGGAGCAGTACTTC.

The CDR3 DNA follows: TGTGCCAGCAGGGAAGGGGGACACAGCTCTGGGGCCAACGTCCTGACTTTC. Translated: CASREGGHSSGANVLTF. The gene calls are TRBV27 and TRBJ2-6; the D gene is possibly TRBD1 (6 bases). Germline values: CDR1 MNHEY, CDR2 SMNVEV (reference sequence). V shed 6 bases and J shed 0 bases, with 15 bases lying between them. The CDR3 consists of 17 residues.

This CDR3 is CASSIERDYGYTF. CDR3 coding DNA: TGTGCCAGTAGTATAGAAAGGGACTATGGCTACACCTTC. The chain combines TRBV19 with TRBJ1-2; D gene uncertain. V gave up 0 bases and J gave up 3 bases, with 5 bases separating them. The CDR3 runs to 13 residues. Germline CDR1 and CDR2: LNHDA and SQIVND (reference sequence).

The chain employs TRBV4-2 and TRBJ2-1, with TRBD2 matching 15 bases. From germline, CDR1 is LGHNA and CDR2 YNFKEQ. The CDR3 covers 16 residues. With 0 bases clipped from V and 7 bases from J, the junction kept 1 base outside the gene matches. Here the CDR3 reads CASSQDGTSGGNEQFF. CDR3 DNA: TGTGCCAGCAGCCAAGATGGGACTAGCGGGGGGAATGAGCAGTTCTTC.